Sequencing of this TCR beta chain was carried out in a study of Graves' ophthalmopathy and Graves' hyperthyroidism. RNA transcripts yielded amplified TCR beta CDR3 regions. HTBI primers were used in a first-round RT-PCR, which preceded a second-round multiplex PCR. TCRdb re-called the multiplex PCR reads with MiXCR, one entry per CDR3 protein. Of 500,000 to 700,000 distinct CDR3 sequences detected, about a fifth appear once; the ten largest clones hold approximately 6.9%. The authors diagnosed from clinical symptoms, serum thyroxine, TRAb, thyroid ultrasound and orbital computed tomography. Around 9.9 ml of fresh blood yielded the PBMCs by density gradient. Regarding the study as a whole: Its predictions of ophthalmopathy progression gave the model roughly 71% sensitivity and 72% to 85% specificity.

In this sample, this clonotype turned up many times. The target antigen is unknown. The CDR3 runs 15 residues. Trimming stripped 3 bases from V and 1 base from J, with 12 bases between. Germline CDR1 MDHEN, CDR2 SYDVKM. The sample comprised peripheral blood. The chain recombines TRBV28 with TRBJ1-1; D unresolved. The sequence was obtained from a woman aged 18-30 years with stable Graves' hyperthyroidism. Some clones in this sample may be carry-over from other donors' samples. The CDR3 DNA reads TGTGCCAGCAGTTTGTGGGAAACGCAGAACACTGAAGCTTTCTTT. Translation: CASSLWETQNTEAFF.